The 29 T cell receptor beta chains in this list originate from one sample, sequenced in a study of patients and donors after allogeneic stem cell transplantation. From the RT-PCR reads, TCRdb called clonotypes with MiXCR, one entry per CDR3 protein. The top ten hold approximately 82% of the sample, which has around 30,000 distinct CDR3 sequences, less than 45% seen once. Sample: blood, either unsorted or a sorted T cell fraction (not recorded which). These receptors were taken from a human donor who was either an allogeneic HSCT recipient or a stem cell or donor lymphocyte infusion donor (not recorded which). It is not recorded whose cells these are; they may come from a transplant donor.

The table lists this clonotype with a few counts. The CDR3 DNA reads TGTGCCAGCAGCTTAGCCGACAGACGCAATGAAAAACTGTTTTTT. Translation gives CASSLADRRNEKLFF. V usage is TRBV7-9 and J usage is TRBJ1-4; possible D gene TRBD1, 5 bases. Germline values: CDR1 SEHNR, CDR2 FQNEAQ (reference sequence). The V end was cut by 0 bases, the J end by 5 bases, with 10 bases between. CDR3 size: 15 residues.

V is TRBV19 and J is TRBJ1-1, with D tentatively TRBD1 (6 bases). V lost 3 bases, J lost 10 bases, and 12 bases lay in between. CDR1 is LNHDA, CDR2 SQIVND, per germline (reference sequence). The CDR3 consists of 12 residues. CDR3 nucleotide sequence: TGTGCCAGTAGTATGCAGGGGCCGGGAGCTTTCTTT. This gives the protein CASSMQGPGAFF.

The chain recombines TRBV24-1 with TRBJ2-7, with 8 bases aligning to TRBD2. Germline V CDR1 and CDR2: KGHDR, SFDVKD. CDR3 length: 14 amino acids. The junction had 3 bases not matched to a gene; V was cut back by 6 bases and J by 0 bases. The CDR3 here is CATSKSGSSYEQYF. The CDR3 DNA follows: TGTGCCACCAGTAAGAGCGGGAGCTCCTACGAGCAGTACTTC.

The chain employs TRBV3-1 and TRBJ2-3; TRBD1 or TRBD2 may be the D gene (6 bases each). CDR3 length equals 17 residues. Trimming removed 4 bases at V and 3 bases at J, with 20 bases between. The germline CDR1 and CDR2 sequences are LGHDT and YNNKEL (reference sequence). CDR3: CASSLMLKGGRTDTQYF. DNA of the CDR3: TGTGCCAGCAGCCTCATGCTTAAGGGGGGCCGGACAGATACGCAGTATTTT.

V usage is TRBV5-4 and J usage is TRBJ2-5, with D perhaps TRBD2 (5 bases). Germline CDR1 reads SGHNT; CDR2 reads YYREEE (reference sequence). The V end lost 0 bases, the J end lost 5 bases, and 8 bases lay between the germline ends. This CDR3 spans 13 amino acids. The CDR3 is CASSLVGDETQYF. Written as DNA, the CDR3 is TGTGCCAGCAGCTTGGTGGGAGATGAGACCCAGTACTTC.

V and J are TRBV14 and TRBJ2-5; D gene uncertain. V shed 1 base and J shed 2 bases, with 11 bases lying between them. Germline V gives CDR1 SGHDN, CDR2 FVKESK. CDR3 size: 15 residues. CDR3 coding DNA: TGTGCCAGCAGCCAAGTGCTGGGAACACAAGAGACCCAGTACTTC. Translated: CASSQVLGTQETQYF. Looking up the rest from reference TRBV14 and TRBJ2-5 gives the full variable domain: EAGVTQFPSHSVIEKGQTVTLRCDPISGHDNLYWYRRVMGKEIKFLLHFVKESKQDESGMPNNRFLAERTGGTYSTLKVQPAELEDSGVYFCASSQVLGTQETQYFGPGTRLLVL.

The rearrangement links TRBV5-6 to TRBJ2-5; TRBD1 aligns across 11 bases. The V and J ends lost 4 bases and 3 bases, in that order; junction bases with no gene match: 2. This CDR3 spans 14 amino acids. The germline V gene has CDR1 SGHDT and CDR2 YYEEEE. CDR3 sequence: CASSRTGGEETQYF. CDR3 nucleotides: TGTGCCAGCAGCCGGACAGGGGGCGAAGAGACCCAGTACTTC.

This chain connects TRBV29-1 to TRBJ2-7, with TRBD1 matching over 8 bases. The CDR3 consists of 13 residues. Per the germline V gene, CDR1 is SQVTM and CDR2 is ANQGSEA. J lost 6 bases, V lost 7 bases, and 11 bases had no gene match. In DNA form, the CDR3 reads TGCAGCGCCACCTCGACAGGGGCAGGCGAGCAGTACTTC. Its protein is CSATSTGAGEQYF.

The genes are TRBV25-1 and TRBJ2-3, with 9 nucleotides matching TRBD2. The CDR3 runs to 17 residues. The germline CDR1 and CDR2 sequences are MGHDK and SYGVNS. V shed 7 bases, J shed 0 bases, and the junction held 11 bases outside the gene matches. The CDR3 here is CASTRPGTSQSTDTQYF. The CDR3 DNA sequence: TGTGCCAGCACCCGACCCGGGACTAGCCAGAGCACAGATACGCAGTATTTT.

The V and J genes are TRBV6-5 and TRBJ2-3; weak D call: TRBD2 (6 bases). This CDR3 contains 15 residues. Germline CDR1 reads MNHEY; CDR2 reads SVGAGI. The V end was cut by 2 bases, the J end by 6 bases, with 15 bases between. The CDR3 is CASSYDGGNPDTQYF. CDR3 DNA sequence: TGTGCCAGCAGTTACGACGGCGGGAACCCTGATACGCAGTATTTT.

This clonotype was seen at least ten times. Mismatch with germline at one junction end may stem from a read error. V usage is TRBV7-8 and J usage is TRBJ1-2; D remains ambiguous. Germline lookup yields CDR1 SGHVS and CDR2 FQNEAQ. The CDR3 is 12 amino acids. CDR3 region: CASSLGAVVKDF. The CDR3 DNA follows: TGTGCCAGCAGCTTAGGAGCGGTTGTTAAGGACTTC.

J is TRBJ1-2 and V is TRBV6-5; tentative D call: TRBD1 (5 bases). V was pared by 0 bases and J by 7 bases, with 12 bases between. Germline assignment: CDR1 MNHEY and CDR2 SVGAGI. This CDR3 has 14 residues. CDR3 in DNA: TGTGCCAGCAGTTACTCGCAGGGATCAGGTGGCTACACCTTC. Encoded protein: CASSYSQGSGGYTF.

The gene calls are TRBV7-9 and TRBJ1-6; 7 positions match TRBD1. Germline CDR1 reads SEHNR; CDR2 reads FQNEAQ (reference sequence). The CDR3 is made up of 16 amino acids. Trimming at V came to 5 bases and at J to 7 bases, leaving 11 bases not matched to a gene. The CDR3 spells CASSTQTGFWNSPLHF. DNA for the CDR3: TGTGCCAGCAGCACCCAGACAGGGTTTTGGAATTCACCCCTCCACTTT.

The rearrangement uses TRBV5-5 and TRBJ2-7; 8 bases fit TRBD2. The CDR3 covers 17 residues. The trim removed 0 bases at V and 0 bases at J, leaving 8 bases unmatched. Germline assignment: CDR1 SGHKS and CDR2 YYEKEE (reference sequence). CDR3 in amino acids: CASSLGPGGLSSYEQYF. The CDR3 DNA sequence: TGTGCCAGCAGCTTGGGGCCGGGAGGGCTTAGCTCCTACGAGCAGTACTTC. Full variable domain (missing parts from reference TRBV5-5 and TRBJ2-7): DAGVTQSPTHLIKTRGQQVTLRCSPISGHKSVSWYQQVLGQGPQFIFQYYEKEERGRGNFPDRFSARQFPNYSSELNVNALLLGDSALYLCASSLGPGGLSSYEQYFGPGTRLTVT.

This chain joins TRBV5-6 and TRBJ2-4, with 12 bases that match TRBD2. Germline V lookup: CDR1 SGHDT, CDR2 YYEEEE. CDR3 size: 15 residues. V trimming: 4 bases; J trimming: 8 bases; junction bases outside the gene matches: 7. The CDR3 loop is CASSRTSGVRDIQYF. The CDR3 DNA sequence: TGTGCCAGCAGCCGGACTAGCGGGGTAAGGGACATTCAGTACTTC. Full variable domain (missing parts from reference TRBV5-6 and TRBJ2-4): DAGVTQSPTHLIKTRGQQVTLRCSPKSGHDTVSWYQQALGQGPQFIFQYYEEEERQRGNFPDRFSGHQFPNYSSELNVNALLLGDSALYLCASSRTSGVRDIQYFGAGTRLSVL.

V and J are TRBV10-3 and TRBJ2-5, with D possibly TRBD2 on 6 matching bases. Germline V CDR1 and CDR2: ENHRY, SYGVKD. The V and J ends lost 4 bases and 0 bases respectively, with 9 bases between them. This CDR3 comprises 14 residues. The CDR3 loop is CAISVLADQETQYF. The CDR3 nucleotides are TGTGCCATCAGTGTGTTAGCGGACCAAGAGACCCAGTACTTC.

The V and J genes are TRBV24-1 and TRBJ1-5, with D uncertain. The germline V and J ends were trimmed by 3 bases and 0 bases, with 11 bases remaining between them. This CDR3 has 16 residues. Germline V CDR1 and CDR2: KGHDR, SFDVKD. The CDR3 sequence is CATSDPGTASNQPQHF. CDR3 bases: TGTGCCACCAGTGATCCCGGTACAGCTAGCAATCAGCCCCAGCATTTT.

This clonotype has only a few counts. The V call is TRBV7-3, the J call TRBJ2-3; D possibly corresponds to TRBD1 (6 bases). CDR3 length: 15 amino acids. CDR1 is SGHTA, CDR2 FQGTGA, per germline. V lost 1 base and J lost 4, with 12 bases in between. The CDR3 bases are TGTGCCAGCAGCTTAAACAGGGATATCGCAGATACGCAGTATTTT. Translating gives CASSLNRDIADTQYF.

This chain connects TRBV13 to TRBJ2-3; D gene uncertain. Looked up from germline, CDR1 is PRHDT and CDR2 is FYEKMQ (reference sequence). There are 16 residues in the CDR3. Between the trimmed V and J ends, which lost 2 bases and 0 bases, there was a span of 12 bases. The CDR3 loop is CASSLLFDQSTDTQYF. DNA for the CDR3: TGTGCCAGCAGCTTACTTTTCGACCAGAGCACAGATACGCAGTATTTT.

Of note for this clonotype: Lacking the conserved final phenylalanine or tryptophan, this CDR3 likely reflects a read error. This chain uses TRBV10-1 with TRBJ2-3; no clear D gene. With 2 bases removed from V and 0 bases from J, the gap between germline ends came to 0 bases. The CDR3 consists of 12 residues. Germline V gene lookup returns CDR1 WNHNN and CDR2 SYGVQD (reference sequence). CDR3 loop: CASSESTDTQYL. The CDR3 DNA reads TGCGCCAGCAGTGAGAGCACAGATACGCAGTATCTT.

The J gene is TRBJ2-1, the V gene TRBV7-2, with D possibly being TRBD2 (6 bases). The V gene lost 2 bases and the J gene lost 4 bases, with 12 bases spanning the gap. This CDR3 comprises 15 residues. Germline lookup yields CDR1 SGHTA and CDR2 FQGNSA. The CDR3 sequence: CASSLRRELYNEQFF. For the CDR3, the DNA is TGTGCCAGCAGCTTACGGAGGGAGTTATACAATGAGCAGTTCTTC.

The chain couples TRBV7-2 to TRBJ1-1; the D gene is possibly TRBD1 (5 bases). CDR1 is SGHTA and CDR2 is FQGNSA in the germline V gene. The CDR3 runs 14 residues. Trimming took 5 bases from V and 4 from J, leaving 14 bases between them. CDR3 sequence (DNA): TGTGCCAGCAGCCCCTTTTGGAGGGGCACTGAAGCTTTCTTT. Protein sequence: CASSPFWRGTEAFF. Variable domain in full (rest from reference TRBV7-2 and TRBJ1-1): GAGVSQSPSNKVTEKGKDVELRCDPISGHTALYWYRQSLGQGLEFLIYFQGNSAPDKSGLPSDRFSAERTGGSVSTLTIQRTQQEDSAVYLCASSPFWRGTEAFFGQGTRLTVV.

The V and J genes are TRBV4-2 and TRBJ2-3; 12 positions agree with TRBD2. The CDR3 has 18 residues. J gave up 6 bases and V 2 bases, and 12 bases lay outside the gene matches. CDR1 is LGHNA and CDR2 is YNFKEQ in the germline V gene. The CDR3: CASSQQPLAGGAVDTQYF. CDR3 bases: TGTGCCAGCAGCCAACAACCCCTAGCGGGGGGGGCGGTGGATACGCAGTATTTT.

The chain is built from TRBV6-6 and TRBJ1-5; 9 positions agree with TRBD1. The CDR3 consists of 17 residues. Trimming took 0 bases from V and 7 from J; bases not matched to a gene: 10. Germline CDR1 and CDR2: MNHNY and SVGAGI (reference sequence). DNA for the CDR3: TGTGCCAGCAGTTACTCGAAGGCTAAACAGGGGGCCCAGCCCCAGCATTTT. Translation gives CASSYSKAKQGAQPQHF.

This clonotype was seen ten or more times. CDR3 sequence reads: CSVRKPNTEAFF. The CDR3 nucleotides read TGCAGCGTTAGGAAACCTAACACTGAAGCTTTCTTT. The chain couples TRBV29-1 to TRBJ1-1; D unresolved. V gave up 5 bases and J gave up 2 bases, with 9 bases separating them. Germline CDR1 reads SQVTM; CDR2 reads ANQGSEA. The CDR3 extends over 12 amino acids.

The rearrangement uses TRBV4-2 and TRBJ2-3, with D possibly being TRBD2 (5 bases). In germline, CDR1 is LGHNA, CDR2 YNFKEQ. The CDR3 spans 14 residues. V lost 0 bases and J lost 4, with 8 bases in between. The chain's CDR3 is CASSQEAGADTQYF. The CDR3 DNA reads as TGTGCCAGCAGCCAAGAAGCCGGGGCAGATACGCAGTATTTT.

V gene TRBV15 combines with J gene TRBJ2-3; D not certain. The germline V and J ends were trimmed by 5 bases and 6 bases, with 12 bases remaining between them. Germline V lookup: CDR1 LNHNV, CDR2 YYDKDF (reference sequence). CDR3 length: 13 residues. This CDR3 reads CATSDGPGDTQYF. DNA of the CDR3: TGTGCCACCAGCGACGGACCCGGGGATACGCAGTATTTT.

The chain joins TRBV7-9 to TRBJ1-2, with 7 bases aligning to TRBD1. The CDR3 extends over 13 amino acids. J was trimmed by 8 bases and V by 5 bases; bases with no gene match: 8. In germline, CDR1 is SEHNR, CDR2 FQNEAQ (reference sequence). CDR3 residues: CASSQTGDHGYTF. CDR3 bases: TGTGCCAGCAGCCAAACAGGGGATCACGGCTACACCTTC.

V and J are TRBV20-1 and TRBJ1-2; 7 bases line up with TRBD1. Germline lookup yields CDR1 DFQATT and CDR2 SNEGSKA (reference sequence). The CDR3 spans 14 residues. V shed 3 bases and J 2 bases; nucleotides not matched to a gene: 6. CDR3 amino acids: CSASLGGSNYGYTF. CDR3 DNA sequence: TGCAGTGCTAGTTTAGGGGGCAGCAACTATGGCTACACCTTC.